The rows below give T cell receptor beta chains drawn from one sample of a study of blood T cells in healthy people across ages. TCRdb reprocessed the 5' RACE reads via MiXCR and lists one record per CDR3 protein. The data show about 750,000 distinct CDR3 sequences, about 53% seen once. The sample was blood. The origin of the receptors is an elderly man in good health. Both conserved end residues are part of each CDR3.

j_call: TRBJ2-1; v_call: TRBV20-1; cdr3_aa: CSATQGWGEQFF
j_call: TRBJ2-7; v_call: TRBV4-1; cdr3_aa: CASSQDGQGFSYEQYF
j_call: TRBJ2-1; v_call: TRBV29-1; cdr3_aa: CSVDPTSYNEQFF
j_call: TRBJ2-7; v_call: TRBV5-1; cdr3_aa: CASSPDRPQGLEQYF
j_call: TRBJ2-2; v_call: TRBV5-1; cdr3_aa: CASSLAQGNTGELFF
j_call: -; v_call: TRBV3-1; cdr3_aa: CASSQDKGSLATQYF
j_call: TRBJ2-2; v_call: TRBV20-1; cdr3_aa: CSAQGLTGGELFF
j_call: TRBJ2-6; v_call: TRBV20-1; cdr3_aa: CSADGSSGANVLTF
j_call: -; v_call: TRBV10-3; cdr3_aa: CAISSTGYEQYF
j_call: TRBJ1-2; v_call: TRBV25-1; cdr3_aa: CASSGDWGQANYGYTF
j_call: TRBJ2-7; v_call: TRBV11-2; cdr3_aa: CASSLGPLTSYEQYF
j_call: TRBJ2-5; v_call: TRBV2; cdr3_aa: CASSDRGRVRETQYF
j_call: TRBJ1-2; v_call: TRBV7-2; cdr3_aa: CASSPDRGTGYGYTF
j_call: TRBJ1-2; v_call: TRBV10-3; cdr3_aa: CANGDRDYGYTF
j_call: TRBJ2-5; v_call: TRBV7-9; cdr3_aa: CASSSPRFGNEQYF
j_call: TRBJ2-6; v_call: TRBV12-3/TRBV12-4; cdr3_aa: CASSFDSGRKFSGANVLTF
j_call: -; v_call: TRBV5-1; cdr3_aa: CASSRSSGRADEQYF
j_call: TRBJ2-5; v_call: TRBV15; cdr3_aa: CATSRDPHQETQYF